What follows are 28 T cell receptor beta chains derived from one specimen sequenced in a study of blood T cells in healthy people across ages. Sample-barcoded 5' priming and a J-beta primer mix drove a second PCR of roughly 7 to 11 cycles. TCRdb re-called the 5' RACE reads through MiXCR, storing one row per CDR3 protein. The sample comprises some 1.4 million distinct CDR3 sequences, about 43% of which are singletons, and 7.9% rests with the top ten. Sequencing input: blood. The receptor source for this set is a woman under 30 in good health.

This chain links TRBV10-3 with TRBJ2-7; D remains unclear. CDR1 and CDR2 from the germline V gene are ENHRY and SYGVKD. The CDR3 loop spans 15 amino acids. Deletions cut 8 bases from V and 7 bases from J, with 24 bases between. The CDR3 sequence: CAIAASRLDAEEQYF. As DNA, the CDR3 is TGTGCCATCGCAGCGTCCCGGTTGGATGCGGAAGAGCAGTACTTC.

This clonotype was counted many times. The chain combines TRBV29-1 with TRBJ1-2; no clear D gene. Trimming pared 3 bases from V and 0 bases from J, leaving 5 bases between. This CDR3 region has 12 residues. CDR1 SQVTM and CDR2 ANQGSEA come from the germline V gene. CDR3 nucleotide sequence: TGCAGCGTTGAGGTCACTAACTATGGCTACACCTTC. Protein sequence: CSVEVTNYGYTF.

The J gene is TRBJ1-1, the V gene TRBV20-1; a possible D gene is TRBD1 (6 bases). This CDR3 has 15 residues. The germline V gene has CDR1 DFQATT and CDR2 SNEGSKA (reference sequence). V lost 0 bases and J 4 bases, leaving 15 bases between the germline ends. The CDR3 spells CSAREGSGAGTEAFF. In DNA, the CDR3 is TGCAGTGCTAGAGAGGGTTCAGGGGCGGGCACTGAAGCTTTCTTT.

Turning to this clonotype: This may come from a read error, since a much larger clone is one base off. The chain combines TRBV11-1 with TRBJ2-3, with D unclear. CDR1 and CDR2 from the germline V gene are SGHAT and FQDESV (reference sequence). Trimming took off 4 bases at V and 10 bases at J, with 9 bases between the two ends. CDR3 size: 11 residues. CDR3 in amino acids: CASSSQVPQYF. The CDR3 nucleotides read TGTGCCAGCAGCTCCCAAGTACCGCAGTATTTT.

This clonotype was seen only a few times. The chain uses TRBV24-1 and TRBJ2-1; 9 bases align to TRBD2. Per germline, CDR1 KGHDR and CDR2 SFDVKD. The V gene end was trimmed by 10 bases and the J gene end by 6 bases; junction bases not matched to a gene: 9. The CDR3 totals 14 residues. The CDR3 DNA reads TGTGCCACGCAAGCGGGAGGCCAATCCAATGAGCAGTTCTTC. It encodes CATQAGGQSNEQFF.

This clonotype was seen repeatedly, ten times or more. The rearrangement joins TRBV12-3 or TRBV12-4 to TRBJ2-3, with a possible D match to TRBD2 (5 bases). This CDR3 spans 13 amino acids. V lost 5 bases and J 4 bases, leaving 10 bases between the germline ends. The CDR3 sequence: CASSKRVADTQYF. CDR3 coding DNA: TGTGCCAGCAGTAAGAGGGTGGCAGATACGCAGTATTTT.

This chain connects TRBV5-1 to TRBJ1-6, with TRBD1 matching over 11 bases. Germline V gene lookup returns CDR1 SGHRS and CDR2 YFSETQ. CDR3 size: 16 residues. J was trimmed by 6 bases and V by 6 bases; bases with no gene match: 8. The CDR3 DNA is TGCGCCAGCAAATCGAGGACAGGGGGCTCTAATTCACCCCTCCACTTT. Translating it yields CASKSRTGGSNSPLHF.

The chain carries TRBV7-8 and TRBJ1-4; tentatively, D is TRBD1 (6 bases). Trimming stripped 0 bases from V and 7 bases from J, with 12 bases between. CDR1 SGHVS and CDR2 FQNEAQ come from the germline V gene. This CDR3 contains 15 residues. In DNA, the CDR3 is TGTGCCAGCAGCTTAGCGAGCACAGGGAGTGAAAAACTGTTTTTT. Translation gives CASSLASTGSEKLFF.

This clonotype has only a few counts. The chain joins TRBV25-1 to TRBJ2-4; 9 bases are a match to TRBD2. The CDR3 is 14 residues long. CDR1 is MGHDK, CDR2 SYGVNS, per germline. V was clipped by 5 bases and J by 8 bases; unmatched bases: 7. The CDR3 DNA follows: TGTGCCAGCAGTTCCGGGACTAGCTTGGACATTCAGTACTTC. Translating it yields CASSSGTSLDIQYF.

Of note for this clonotype: Germline and junction disagree at one end, which may indicate a read error. J is TRBJ2-7 and V is TRBV4-2; 8 bases line up with TRBD2. The V gene's germline CDR1 is LGHNA and CDR2 YNFKEQ. The CDR3 runs to 13 residues. The CDR3 loop reads CASSQVLAAERYF. In DNA form, the CDR3 reads TGTGCCAGCAGCCAAGTACTAGCGGCAGAGCGGTACTTC.

The V call is TRBV6-1, the J call TRBJ2-3; maybe TRBD2 (7 bases). From germline, CDR1 is MNHNS and CDR2 SASEGT. With 3 bases removed from V and 3 bases from J, the gap between germline ends came to 22 bases. The CDR3 runs to 18 residues. CDR3 loop: CASSDREGSGVGTDTQYF. DNA for the CDR3: TGTGCCAGCAGTGACAGGGAGGGATCAGGGGTTGGGACAGATACGCAGTATTTT.

The chain has TRBV10-3 and TRBJ2-1, with D possibly TRBD1 on 11 matching bases. The CDR3 runs to 18 residues. V was shortened by 6 bases and J by 9 bases, with 30 bases between the two germline ends. Germline CDR1 is ENHRY and CDR2 is SYGVKD. The CDR3 is CAISRTGGDLAGEGEQFF. As DNA, the CDR3 is TGTGCCATCAGCCGGACAGGGGGCGATCTAGCGGGAGAGGGTGAGCAGTTCTTC.

J is TRBJ2-7 and V is TRBV4-1; 8 nucleotides align to TRBD2. The V segment lost 4 bases and the J segment 1 base; nucleotides outside the gene matches: 6. CDR1 is MGHRA and CDR2 is YSYEKL in the germline V gene. The length of the CDR3 is 15 residues. The CDR3 spells CASSLVLAASYEQYF. CDR3 nucleotide sequence: TGCGCCAGCAGCCTCGTACTAGCGGCTTCCTACGAGCAGTACTTC.

The chain couples TRBV9 to TRBJ2-2; 8 bases align to TRBD2. The germline V gene has CDR1 SGDLS and CDR2 YYNGEE. The CDR3 length is 16 residues. Unmatched junction bases numbered 12, after V lost 6 bases and J lost 5 bases. The CDR3: CASTKRPAGETGELFF. CDR3 bases: TGTGCCAGCACCAAGCGACCAGCGGGGGAAACCGGGGAGCTGTTTTTT.

In its sample, this clonotype was seen a few times. This chain joins TRBV3-1 and TRBJ2-7; 10 positions agree with TRBD2. V was clipped by 3 bases and J by 4 bases; unmatched bases: 6. Germline V gene sequence: CDR1 LGHDT, CDR2 YNNKEL (reference sequence). This CDR3 has 15 residues. DNA for the CDR3: TGTGCCAGCAGCCACCCGGGACTAGCGACATACGAGCAGTACTTC. Its translation is CASSHPGLATYEQYF.

This clonotype was recorded a few times. The chain uses TRBV4-1 and TRBJ2-7; 10 nucleotides line up with TRBD2. V lost 3 bases, J lost 2 bases, and 4 bases stayed unmatched. The CDR3 runs to 15 residues. The germline V gene encodes CDR1 MGHRA and CDR2 YSYEKL. Here the CDR3 reads CASSQILAGPYEQYF. CDR3 sequence (DNA): TGCGCCAGCAGCCAGATACTAGCGGGGCCCTACGAGCAGTACTTC.

In this sample, this clonotype turned up a few times. This chain links TRBV7-9 with TRBJ2-7; no definite D call. Germline CDR1 and CDR2: SEHNR and FQNEAQ (reference sequence). V was clipped by 11 bases and J by 1 base, with 12 bases between them. There are 12 residues in the CDR3. The chain's CDR3 is CAGQPGSYEQYF. The CDR3 bases are TGTGCCGGTCAACCGGGTTCCTACGAGCAGTACTTC.

There are a few counts of this clonotype. The chain is built from TRBV5-1 and TRBJ2-1, with TRBD2 matching over 8 bases. J gave up 3 bases and V 1 base, and 6 bases lay outside the gene matches. The germline V gene encodes CDR1 SGHRS and CDR2 YFSETQ. CDR3 size: 16 residues. The CDR3 protein is CASSLSAGADYNEQFF. In nucleotides, the CDR3 is TGCGCCAGCAGCTTGTCAGCGGGAGCAGACTACAATGAGCAGTTCTTC.

This clonotype was recorded many times. This sequence joins TRBV7-2 and TRBJ2-3; no clear D gene. This CDR3 has 13 amino acids. Between the trimmed V and J ends, which lost 6 bases and 4 bases, there was a span of 11 bases. Germline loops: CDR1 SGHTA, CDR2 FQGNSA. CDR3 sequence reads: CASSPSRADTQYF. Here the CDR3 DNA reads TGTGCCAGCAGTCCCTCTCGGGCAGATACGCAGTATTTT.

This clonotype showed up just a few times. CDR3 in amino acids: CASSRVWGQGNTEAFF. Here the CDR3 DNA reads TGTGCCAGCAGCCGCGTCTGGGGACAGGGGAACACTGAAGCTTTCTTT. J is TRBJ1-1 and V is TRBV7-2; TRBD1 matches at 9 bases. V trimming: 5 bases; J trimming: 1 base; junction bases outside the gene matches: 8. The CDR3 totals 16 residues. Germline CDR1 and CDR2: SGHTA and FQGNSA.

This sequence joins TRBV6-1 and TRBJ2-7, with 11 bases lining up with TRBD2. This CDR3 comprises 15 residues. J lost 7 bases, V lost 8 bases, and 13 bases had no gene match. From germline, CDR1 is MNHNS and CDR2 SASEGT. DNA of the CDR3: TGTGCCAGCCAGACTAGCGGGGTTTCCTACAATGAGCAGTACTTC. Translated, it gives CASQTSGVSYNEQYF.

This clonotype was counted at least ten times. This chain links TRBV7-2 with TRBJ1-1, with D hard to call. V shed 3 bases and J shed 1 base, with 6 bases lying between them. CDR3 length: 13 amino acids. The germline V gene has CDR1 SGHTA and CDR2 FQGNSA. Written as DNA, the CDR3 is TGTGCCAGCAGCTTGATTAAGAACACTGAAGCTTTCTTT. It encodes CASSLIKNTEAFF.

This clonotype was detected a few times. At one end the junction does not follow the germline gene, possibly because of a read error. The rearrangement uses TRBV7-7 and TRBJ2-5, with TRBD2 matching over 11 bases. CDR3 length equals 17 residues. Per the germline V gene, CDR1 is SSHAT and CDR2 is FNYEAQ (reference sequence). CDR3 protein: CASSPDSGTSGKETQYF. The CDR3 nucleotides read TGTGCTAGCAGCCCGGATTCCGGGACTAGCGGAAAAGAGACCCAGTACTTC.

The chain carries TRBV25-1 and TRBJ2-7; 11 bases match TRBD2. CDR1 and CDR2 from the germline V gene are MGHDK and SYGVNS. V lost 10 bases, J lost 5 bases, and 10 bases stayed unmatched. CDR3 length: 14 amino acids. CDR3: CATELAGASNEQYF. CDR3 coding DNA: TGTGCCACCGAACTAGCGGGAGCTTCCAACGAGCAGTACTTC.

This clonotype was counted a few times. J is TRBJ2-5 and V is TRBV20-1; D is unclear. Germline CDR1 DFQATT, CDR2 SNEGSKA (reference sequence). The V end lost 4 bases, the J end lost 4 bases, and 7 bases lay between the germline ends. This CDR3 spans 11 amino acids. The CDR3 bases are TGCAGTGCTACGAGAGGAGAGACCCAGTACTTC. Translation gives CSATRGETQYF.

This clonotype occurred a few times. The chain employs TRBV5-1 and TRBJ2-7; 9 nucleotides match TRBD1. The CDR3 sequence is 14 residues long. Germline V gene lookup returns CDR1 SGHRS and CDR2 YFSETQ. J was trimmed by 9 bases and V by 0 bases; bases with no gene match: 7. CDR3 coding DNA: TGCGCCAGCAGCTTGGCCGCCGGGACAGGGTTGCAGTACTTC. This codes for CASSLAAGTGLQYF.

The chain joins TRBV12-3 or TRBV12-4 to TRBJ2-7; D possibly corresponds to TRBD2 (6 bases). V dropped 5 bases and J dropped 0 bases, with 14 bases sitting between them. This CDR3 is built from 15 residues. The CDR3 reads CASSPAGQTSYEQYF. The CDR3 DNA is TGTGCCAGCAGTCCGGCGGGGCAGACCTCCTACGAGCAGTACTTC.

The CDR3: CAWSAGLVEETQYF. DNA for the CDR3: TGTGCCTGGAGTGCCGGACTAGTGGAAGAGACCCAGTACTTC. The V and J genes are TRBV30 and TRBJ2-7; 7 bases line up with TRBD2. The J call may be in error: the DNA end matches TRBJ2-5 better. This CDR3 has 14 residues. CDR1 GTSNPN and CDR2 SVGIG come from the germline V gene (reference sequence).